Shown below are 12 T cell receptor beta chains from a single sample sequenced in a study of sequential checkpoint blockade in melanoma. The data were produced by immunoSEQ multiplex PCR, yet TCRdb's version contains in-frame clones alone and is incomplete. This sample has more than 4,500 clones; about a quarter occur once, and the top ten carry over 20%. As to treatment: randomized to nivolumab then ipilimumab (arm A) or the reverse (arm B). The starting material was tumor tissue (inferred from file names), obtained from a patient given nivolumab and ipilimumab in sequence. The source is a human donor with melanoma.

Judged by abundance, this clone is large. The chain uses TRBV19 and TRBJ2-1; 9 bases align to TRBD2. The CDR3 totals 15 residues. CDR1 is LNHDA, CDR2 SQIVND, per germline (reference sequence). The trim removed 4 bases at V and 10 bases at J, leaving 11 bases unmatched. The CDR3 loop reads CASSTYSGSPREQFF. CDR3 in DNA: TGTGCCAGTAGTACCTATAGCGGGAGTCCCCGCGAGCAGTTCTTC.

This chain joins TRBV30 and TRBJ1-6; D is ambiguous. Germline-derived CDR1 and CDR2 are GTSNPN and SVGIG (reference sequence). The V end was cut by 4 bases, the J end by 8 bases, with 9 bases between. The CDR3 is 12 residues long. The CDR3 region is CAWNVLHSPLHF. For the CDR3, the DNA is TGTGCCTGGAACGTTCTTCATTCACCCCTCCACTTT.

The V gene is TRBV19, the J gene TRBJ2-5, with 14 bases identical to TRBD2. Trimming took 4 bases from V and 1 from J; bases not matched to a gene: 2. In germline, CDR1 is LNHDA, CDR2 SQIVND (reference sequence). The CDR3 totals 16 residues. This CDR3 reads CASSTGTSGGQETQYF. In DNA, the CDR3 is TGTGCCAGTAGTACAGGGACTAGCGGGGGCCAAGAGACCCAGTACTTC.

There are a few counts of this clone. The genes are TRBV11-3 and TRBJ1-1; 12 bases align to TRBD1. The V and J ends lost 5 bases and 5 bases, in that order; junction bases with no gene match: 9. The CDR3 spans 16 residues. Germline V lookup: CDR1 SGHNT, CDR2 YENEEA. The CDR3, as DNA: TGTGCCAGCAGCCAAGCCAGGGGACAGGGGGCGACTGAAGCTTTCTTT. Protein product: CASSQARGQGATEAFF.

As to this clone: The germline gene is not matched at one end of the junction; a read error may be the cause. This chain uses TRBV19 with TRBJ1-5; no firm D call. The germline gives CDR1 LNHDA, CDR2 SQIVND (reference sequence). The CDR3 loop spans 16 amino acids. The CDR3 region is CANSIALRSLDQPQHF. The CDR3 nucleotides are TGTGCCAATAGTATAGCTCTTCGGAGTTTGGATCAGCCCCAGCATTTT.

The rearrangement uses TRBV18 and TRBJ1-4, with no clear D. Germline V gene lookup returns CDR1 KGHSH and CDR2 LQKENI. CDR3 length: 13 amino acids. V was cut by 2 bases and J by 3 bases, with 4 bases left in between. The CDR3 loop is CASSPIANEKLFF. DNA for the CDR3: TGTGCCAGCTCACCAATCGCTAATGAAAAACTGTTTTTT. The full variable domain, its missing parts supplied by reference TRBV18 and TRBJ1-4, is NAGVMQNPRHLVRRRGQEARLRCSPMKGHSHVYWYRQLPEEGLKFMVYLQKENIIDESGMPKERFSAEFPKEGPSILRIQQVVRGDSAAYFCASSPIANEKLFFGSGTQLSVL.

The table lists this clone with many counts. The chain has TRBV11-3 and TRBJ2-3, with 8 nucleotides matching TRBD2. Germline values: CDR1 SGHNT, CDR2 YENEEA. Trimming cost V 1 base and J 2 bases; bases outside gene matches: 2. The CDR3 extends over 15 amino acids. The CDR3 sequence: CASSLVGLATDTQYF. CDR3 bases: TGTGCCAGCAGCTTAGTCGGACTAGCCACAGATACGCAGTATTTT.

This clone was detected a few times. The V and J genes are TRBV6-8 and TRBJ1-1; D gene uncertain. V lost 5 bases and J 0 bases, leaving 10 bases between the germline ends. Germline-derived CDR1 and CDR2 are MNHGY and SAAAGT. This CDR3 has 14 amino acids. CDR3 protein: CASSRPGLNTEAFF. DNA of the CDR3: TGTGCCAGCAGTCGCCCTGGACTGAACACTGAAGCTTTCTTT.

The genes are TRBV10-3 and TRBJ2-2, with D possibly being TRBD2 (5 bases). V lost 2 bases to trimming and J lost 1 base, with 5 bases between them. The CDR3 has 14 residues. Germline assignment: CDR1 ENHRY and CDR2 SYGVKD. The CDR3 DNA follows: TGTGCCATCAGTGAGCGGGAGAACACCGGGGAGCTGTTTTTT. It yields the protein CAISERENTGELFF.

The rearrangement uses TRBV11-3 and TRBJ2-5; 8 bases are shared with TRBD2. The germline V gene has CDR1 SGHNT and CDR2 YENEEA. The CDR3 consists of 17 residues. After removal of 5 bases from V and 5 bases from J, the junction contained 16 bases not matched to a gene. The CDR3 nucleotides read TGTGCCAGCAGCCCTCAACAAGTGGGGACTAGAGTGGAGACCCAGTACTTC. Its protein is CASSPQQVGTRVETQYF.

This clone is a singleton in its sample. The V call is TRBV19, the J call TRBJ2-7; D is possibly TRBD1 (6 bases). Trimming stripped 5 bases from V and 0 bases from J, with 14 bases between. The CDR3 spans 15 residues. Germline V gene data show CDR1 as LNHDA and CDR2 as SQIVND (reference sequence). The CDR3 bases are TGTGCCAGTAGTCTCTTCGGACAGACCTCCTACGAGCAGTACTTC. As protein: CASSLFGQTSYEQYF.

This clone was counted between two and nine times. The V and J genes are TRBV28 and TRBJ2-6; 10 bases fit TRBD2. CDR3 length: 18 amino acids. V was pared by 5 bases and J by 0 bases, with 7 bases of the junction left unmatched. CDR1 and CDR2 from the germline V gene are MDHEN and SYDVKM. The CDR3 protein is CASSTSGALTSGANVLTF. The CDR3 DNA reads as TGTGCCAGCAGTACTAGCGGGGCACTTACCTCTGGGGCCAACGTCCTGACTTTC.